The entry that follows covers one T cell receptor beta chain sequence. The CDR3 consists of 14 residues. Trimming pared 4 bases from V and 2 bases from J, leaving 12 bases between. Per the germline V gene, CDR1 is SGDLS and CDR2 is YYNGEE. This sample was taken from a study of blood T cell repertoires in COVID-19. Study as a whole: In each case, the material was cDNA or gDNA derived from T cells, B-cell-depleted T cells, or PBMCs.

Per the authors' pipeline: Reference gene primer amplification yielded estimated nucleated cell counts. TCRdb's table, derived via immunoSEQ multiplex PCR, lists solely in-frame clones and lacks some. D and trimming were read from the DNA, whereas the V and J calls and clone size are those reported in that table. The table lists hundreds of thousands of clones, 70% to 90% of them singletons. Participant age was about 18 to 89 years, and participants resided in fewer than 30 US areas. Participant-reported clinical history was the basis for cohort assignment. V is TRBV9 and J is TRBJ1-2, with a weak D call TRBD1 (5 bases). Material: PBMCs or T cells enriched from blood (not recorded which). The receptor comes from a woman aged 35 to 49 with acute COVID-19. The DNA for the CDR3 is TGTGCCAGCAGCCCCCAGGGACTCAACTATGGCTACACCTTC. Translating gives CASSPQGLNYGYTF.